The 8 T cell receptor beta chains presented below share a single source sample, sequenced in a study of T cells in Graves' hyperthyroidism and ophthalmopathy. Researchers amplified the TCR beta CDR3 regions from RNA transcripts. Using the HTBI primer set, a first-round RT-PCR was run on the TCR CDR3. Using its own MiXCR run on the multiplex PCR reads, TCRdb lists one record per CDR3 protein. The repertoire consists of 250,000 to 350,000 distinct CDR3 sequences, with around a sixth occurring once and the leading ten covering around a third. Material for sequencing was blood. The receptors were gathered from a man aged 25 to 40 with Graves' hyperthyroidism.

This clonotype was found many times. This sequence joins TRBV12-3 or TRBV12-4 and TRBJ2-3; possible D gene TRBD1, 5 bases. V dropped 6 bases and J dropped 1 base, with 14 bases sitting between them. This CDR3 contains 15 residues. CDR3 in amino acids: CASSVGDRRTDTQYF. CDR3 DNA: TGTGCCAGCAGCGTAGGAGACAGACGCACAGATACGCAGTATTTT.

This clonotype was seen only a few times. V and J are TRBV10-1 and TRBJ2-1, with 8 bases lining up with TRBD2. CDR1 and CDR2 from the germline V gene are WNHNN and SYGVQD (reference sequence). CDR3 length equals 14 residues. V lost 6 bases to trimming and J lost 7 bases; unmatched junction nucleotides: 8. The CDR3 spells CASSDGRASNEQFF. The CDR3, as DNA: TGCGCCAGCAGCGACGGGAGGGCCTCAAATGAGCAGTTCTTC.

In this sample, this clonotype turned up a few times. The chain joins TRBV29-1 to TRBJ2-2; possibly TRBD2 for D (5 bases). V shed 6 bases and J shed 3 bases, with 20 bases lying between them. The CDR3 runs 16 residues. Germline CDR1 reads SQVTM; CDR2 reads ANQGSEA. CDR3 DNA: TGCAGCGTCCGAGGGCCCAGAGGGTCGGACACCGGGGAGCTGTTTTTT. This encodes CSVRGPRGSDTGELFF.

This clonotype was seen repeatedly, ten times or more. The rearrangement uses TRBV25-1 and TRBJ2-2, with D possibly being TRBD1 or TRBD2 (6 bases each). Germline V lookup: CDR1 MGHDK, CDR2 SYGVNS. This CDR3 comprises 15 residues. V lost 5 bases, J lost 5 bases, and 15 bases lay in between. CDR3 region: CASSLRRGPTGELFF. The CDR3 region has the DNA TGTGCCAGCAGTCTACGACGGGGGCCGACCGGGGAGCTGTTTTTT.

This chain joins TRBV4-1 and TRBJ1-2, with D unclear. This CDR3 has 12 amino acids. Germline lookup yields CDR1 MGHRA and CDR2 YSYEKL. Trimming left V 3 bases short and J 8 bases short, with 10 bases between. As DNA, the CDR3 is TGCGCCAGCAGCCATACTGGGAACGGCTACACCTTC. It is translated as CASSHTGNGYTF.

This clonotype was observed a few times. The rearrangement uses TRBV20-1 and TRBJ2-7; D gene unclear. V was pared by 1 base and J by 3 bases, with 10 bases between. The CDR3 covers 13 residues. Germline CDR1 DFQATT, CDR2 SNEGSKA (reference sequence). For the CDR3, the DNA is TGCAGTGCTAGAGTGGCATTCGGCTACGAGCAGTACTTC. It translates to CSARVAFGYEQYF.

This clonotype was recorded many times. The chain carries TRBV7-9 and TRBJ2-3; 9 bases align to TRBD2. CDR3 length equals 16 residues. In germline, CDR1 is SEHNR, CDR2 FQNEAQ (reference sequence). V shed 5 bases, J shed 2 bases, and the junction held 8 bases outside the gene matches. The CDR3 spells CASSPELAGSTDTQYF. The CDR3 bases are TGTGCCAGCAGCCCTGAGCTAGCGGGATCCACAGATACGCAGTATTTT.

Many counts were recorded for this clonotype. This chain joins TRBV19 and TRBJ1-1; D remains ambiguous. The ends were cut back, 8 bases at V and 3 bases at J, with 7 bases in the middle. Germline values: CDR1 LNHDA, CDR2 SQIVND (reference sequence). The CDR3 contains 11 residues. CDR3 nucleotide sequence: TGTGCCAGTGCCGGAGACACTGAAGCTTTCTTT. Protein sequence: CASAGDTEAFF.